This is a list of T cell receptor beta chains from one sample in a study of Ad26.COV2.S vaccination and SARS-CoV-2 variants. The method was immunoSEQ multiplex PCR; TCRdb's version includes in-frame clones alone and lacks a portion of them. This table holds hundreds of thousands of clones, around 89% found once. Sequenced material: peripheral blood, taken in a trial of Ad26.COV2.S vaccine versus placebo. These receptors came from a person aged 18-60 years who received the Ad26.COV2.S COVID-19 vaccine or a placebo. Both conserved end residues are part of each CDR3. The order of the fields is V gene, CDR3 protein.

>TRBV19
CASSSPSRWNTEAFF
>TRBV3-1/TRBV3-2
CASSPSEAGATDTQYF
>TRBV28
CASSPLAGVSTDTQYF
>TRBV7-9
CASSPPGRALGEQFF
>TRBV6-5
CAVRDRDNSPLHF
>TRBV7-2
CASSLDRNTEAFF
>TRBV7-2
CASSQTGRAVTGELFF
>TRBV11-2
CASTLLGRGVTDTQYF
>TRBV19
CASIPQGANTEAFF
>TRBV7-7
CASSLAGTTGELFF
>TRBV6-1
CASSENPNTEETQYF
>TRBV19
CASKANGQGNEKLFF
>TRBV6-1
CASSEVRGANEKLFF
>TRBV10-2
CASSLQGLDSLQYF
>TRBV19
CASNDRDYGYTF
>TRBV12-3/TRBV12-4
CASSFGQGWEQYF
>TRBV13
CASSLPGQENTEAFF
>TRBV7-2
CASSKGQSRVQYF
>TRBV4-1
CASSGGTTDTQYF
>TRBV5-6
CASSLGPTPHVTGELFF
>TRBV3-1/TRBV3-2
CASSRTISYEQYF
>TRBV2
CASSEGLAASEDTQYF
>TRBV30
CALLVRLGVHEQYF
>TRBV4-2
CASSQLGGLETQYF
>TRBV4-2
CASSQDLRFGANVLTF
>TRBV28
CASSLGTVSTTNEKLFF
>TRBV12-3/TRBV12-4
CASKATDTGELFF
>TRBV11-2
CASSVDTYNSPLHF
>TRBV24-1
CATSVKAQYF
>TRBV5-8
CASSPGTGNSPLHF
>TRBV10-2
CASRPGQETLYNEQFF
>TRBV19
CASSPSTGSITEAFF
>TRBV15
CATSRDSLTLHSNQPQHF
>TRBV6-5
CASSWTGNTEAFF
>TRBV2
CASNGRGGGSYNEQFF
>TRBV11-3
CASSLDQGANNQPQHF
>TRBV6-5
CASKPGQRNTEAFF
>TRBV11-2
CASSLSILDYEQYF
>TRBV6-5
CASSRNRGSSGYTF
>TRBV9
CASSISGRVVDTQYF
>TRBV13
CASSSRTGSGYTF
>TRBV30
CAWRDPATHGYEQYF
>TRBV7-9
CASSLGVGQGTRQPQHF
>TRBV6-1
CASSERGQGRTGDYGYTF
>TRBV18
CASSPTRWRGRETEAFF
>TRBV11-2
CASSLDLESTDTQYF
>TRBV19
CASSLGPGEQYF
>TRBV11-1
CASSTRQSENTEAFF
>TRBV7-9
CATRPGTGRNEQYF
>TRBV2
CASFGGSTEAFF
>TRBV2
CASRGDLSRTEAFF
>TRBV27
CASSLTRGSNTEAFF
>TRBV24-1
CATSEGTGVETQYF
>TRBV6-2/TRBV6-3
CASSYYTEAFF
>TRBV5-1
CASSLQGDTEAFF